One sample yielded the 28 T cell receptor beta chains listed below, sequenced in a study of cytomegalovirus exposure and HLA in healthy donors. Data came from immunoSEQ multiplex PCR; TCRdb stores just in-frame clones and leaves some out. This table has fewer than 250,000 clones, approximately 88% appearing once. The sequenced sample consisted of PBMCs. The receptors here all came from a woman aged 25-40 years in good health and CMV-seropositive.

A word on this clone: A much larger clone is a single base away; this may be a read error. In DNA, the CDR3 is TGTGCCAGCAGTTTACAGGGGGCGCGGGGCTACACCTTC. It yields the protein CASSLQGARGYTF. The V and J genes are TRBV27 and TRBJ1-2; TRBD1 aligns across 8 bases. V was pared by 2 bases and J by 8 bases, with 4 bases of the junction left unmatched. This CDR3 has 13 amino acids. Germline V gives CDR1 MNHEY, CDR2 SMNVEV (reference sequence).

V usage is TRBV6-1 and J usage is TRBJ2-7; a weak D match, TRBD2 (6 bases). Germline V gene lookup returns CDR1 MNHNS and CDR2 SASEGT. There are 15 residues in the CDR3. V was pared by 3 bases and J by 1 base, with 13 bases between. The CDR3 nucleotides read TGTGCCAGCAGTGATTTTGAGGAGGGTTCCTACGAGCAGTACTTC. It encodes CASSDFEEGSYEQYF.

Only a few counts were recorded for this clone. The V call is TRBV5-5, the J call TRBJ2-7; TRBD2 matches 7 bases. This CDR3 has 13 amino acids. V was clipped by 4 bases and J by 2 bases; unmatched bases: 3. CDR1 and CDR2 (germline): SGHKS, YYEKEE (reference sequence). This CDR3 reads CASSRGEAYEQYF. CDR3 coding DNA: TGTGCCAGCAGCCGGGGGGAGGCCTACGAGCAGTACTTC.

The chain links TRBV5-6 to TRBJ1-1; D is unresolved. Trimming left V 4 bases short and J 6 bases short, with 7 bases between. Germline V gene sequence: CDR1 SGHDT, CDR2 YYEEEE. This CDR3 region has 11 residues. DNA of the CDR3: TGTGCCAGCAGCGACGCCGCTGAAGCTTTCTTT. Amino acids: CASSDAAEAFF.

This clone was counted once. V gene TRBV7-8 combines with J gene TRBJ1-1; the match to TRBD1 covers 8 bases. V gave up 5 bases and J gave up 9 bases; unmatched junction bases: 5. Germline V lookup: CDR1 SGHVS, CDR2 FQNEAQ. The CDR3 spans 12 residues. Here the CDR3 DNA reads TGTGCCAGCAGCGGACGGGACAGGAAAGCTTTCTTT. Encoded protein: CASSGRDRKAFF. Drawing the rest from reference TRBV7-8 and TRBJ1-1, the complete variable domain is GAGVSQSPRYKVAKRGQDVALRCDPISGHVSLFWYQQALGQGPEFLTYFQNEAQLDKSGLPSDRFFAERPEGSVSTLKIQRTQQEDSAVYLCASSGRDRKAFFGQGTRLTVV.

CDR3 nucleotide sequence: TGTGCCTGGAGTGTGACGGGAGGGGAAAAACTGTTTTTT. Translation: CAWSVTGGEKLFF. The chain employs TRBV30 and TRBJ1-4; no firm D call. Germline V lookup: CDR1 GTSNPN, CDR2 SVGIG (reference sequence). The CDR3 contains 13 residues. V dropped 0 bases and J dropped 8 bases, with 10 bases sitting between them.

The rearrangement links TRBV29-1 to TRBJ2-2; D unclear. The V and J ends lost 4 bases and 1 base respectively, with 10 bases between them. CDR3 length: 14 residues. Germline values: CDR1 SQVTM, CDR2 ANQGSEA. CDR3 region: CSVGAGENTGELFF. The DNA for the CDR3 is TGCAGCGTTGGGGCAGGAGAGAACACCGGGGAGCTGTTTTTT.

The rearrangement joins TRBV29-1 to TRBJ2-7; D remains ambiguous. Germline V lookup: CDR1 SQVTM, CDR2 ANQGSEA. CDR3 length: 12 residues. Trimming removed 1 base at V and 3 bases at J, with 7 bases between. The CDR3 DNA sequence: TGCAGCGTTGAAGTGGTCAGCTACGAGCAGTACTTC. This encodes CSVEVVSYEQYF.

A word on this clone: Other DNA sequences in the same sample also yield this CDR3. The chain couples TRBV7-9 to TRBJ2-7; TRBD1 matches 8 bases. This CDR3 contains 15 residues. V was pared by 1 base and J by 0 bases, with 2 bases of the junction left unmatched. Germline loops: CDR1 SEHNR, CDR2 FQNEAQ (reference sequence). CDR3 residues: CASSLGDRGSYEQYF. CDR3 nucleotides: TGTGCCAGCAGCTTAGGAGACAGGGGCTCCTACGAGCAGTACTTC.

This clone was observed at least ten times. The rearrangement joins TRBV6-4 to TRBJ2-6; no definite D call. Per germline, CDR1 MRHNA and CDR2 SNTAGT. V lost 0 bases and J lost 2, with 5 bases in between. The CDR3 is 15 residues long. DNA for the CDR3: TGTGCCAGCAGTGACTCAACGGCTGGGGCCAACGTCCTGACTTTC. Protein: CASSDSTAGANVLTF.

The chain couples TRBV28 to TRBJ1-2; TRBD1 might be the D (6 bases). The ends were cut back, 6 bases at V and 6 bases at J, with 17 bases in the middle. This CDR3 region has 14 residues. The germline V gene has CDR1 MDHEN and CDR2 SYDVKM. The chain's CDR3 is CASRSGEKVHGYTF. As DNA, the CDR3 is TGTGCCAGCAGATCAGGGGAGAAGGTCCATGGCTACACCTTC.

J is TRBJ1-2 and V is TRBV18; D remains unclear. From germline, CDR1 is KGHSH and CDR2 LQKENI. CDR3 length equals 14 residues. Trimming stripped 4 bases from V and 8 bases from J, with 17 bases between. CDR3 sequence: CASSLQEAEKGYTF. The CDR3 DNA reads TGTGCCAGCTCACTGCAAGAGGCCGAGAAAGGCTACACCTTC.

This clone was seen more than once but under ten times. The chain has TRBV14 and TRBJ2-7; 12 nucleotides match TRBD2. The germline V gene encodes CDR1 SGHDN and CDR2 FVKESK. CDR3 length equals 15 residues. Unmatched junction bases numbered 3, after V lost 2 bases and J lost 4 bases. CDR3 in amino acids: CASSQLTSGRYEQYF. Here the CDR3 DNA reads TGTGCCAGCAGCCAACTAACTAGCGGGAGGTACGAGCAGTACTTC. Using reference TRBV14 and TRBJ2-7 for the parts outside the CDR3, the full variable domain is EAGVTQFPSHSVIEKGQTVTLRCDPISGHDNLYWYRRVMGKEIKFLLHFVKESKQDESGMPNNRFLAERTGGTYSTLKVQPAELEDSGVYFCASSQLTSGRYEQYFGPGTRLTVT.

The CDR3 coding sequence is TGTGCCAGCCTCGGCCCTAGCGGATACAATGAGCAGTTCTTC. It translates to CASLGPSGYNEQFF. This chain links TRBV25-1 with TRBJ2-1, with 7 positions matching TRBD2. V shed 8 bases and J 4 bases; nucleotides not matched to a gene: 8. The CDR3 loop spans 14 amino acids. Germline V CDR1 and CDR2: MGHDK, SYGVNS.

The V and J genes are TRBV12-5 and TRBJ2-7; D is perhaps TRBD1 (7 bases). This CDR3 is built from 13 residues. From germline, CDR1 is LGHNT and CDR2 FRNRAP. V lost 7 bases and J 2 bases, leaving 12 bases between the germline ends. CDR3 DNA sequence: TGTGCTAGTGCCGGGGGACAGACCTACGAGCAGTACTTC. Translated: CASAGGQTYEQYF.

This clone showed up many times. The chain joins TRBV6-4 to TRBJ2-3; 10 bases match TRBD2. Per germline, CDR1 MRHNA and CDR2 SNTAGT. Trimming cost V 0 bases and J 0 bases; bases outside gene matches: 0. The CDR3 is 16 residues long. This chain's CDR3 is CASSDSTSGSTDTQYF. The CDR3 DNA sequence: TGTGCCAGCAGTGACTCGACTAGCGGGAGCACAGATACGCAGTATTTT.

The chain combines TRBV2 with TRBJ2-1; D might be TRBD2 (6 bases). Trimming took off 2 bases at V and 8 bases at J, with 19 bases between the two ends. Per the germline V gene, CDR1 is SNHLY and CDR2 is FYNNEI. This CDR3 contains 16 residues. CDR3 region: CASSENGGQNIDEQFF. The CDR3 DNA follows: TGTGCCAGCAGTGAAAACGGGGGTCAGAATATCGATGAGCAGTTCTTC.

The V call is TRBV27, the J call TRBJ1-4, with a weak D call TRBD1 (6 bases). The germline V and J ends were trimmed by 6 bases and 5 bases, with 10 bases remaining between them. Germline V lookup: CDR1 MNHEY, CDR2 SMNVEV (reference sequence). This CDR3 has 13 residues. DNA of the CDR3: TGTGCCAGCAGAACCGGGACAAATGAAAAACTGTTTTTT. Translated, it gives CASRTGTNEKLFF.

This clone was found a few times. The chain couples TRBV6-5 to TRBJ1-1; 8 nucleotides align to TRBD1. Trimming at V came to 8 bases and at J to 4 bases, leaving 12 bases not matched to a gene. The germline gives CDR1 MNHEY, CDR2 SVGAGI. The CDR3 runs 15 residues. The CDR3 sequence: CASGGWGQVGTEAFF. The CDR3 coding sequence is TGTGCCAGCGGAGGGTGGGGACAGGTAGGCACTGAAGCTTTCTTT.

The genes are TRBV19 and TRBJ2-1; 14 bases line up with TRBD2. The J segment lost 8 bases and the V segment lost 8 bases, leaving 8 bases of the junction unmatched. Germline CDR1 and CDR2: LNHDA and SQIVND (reference sequence). The CDR3 totals 15 residues. The CDR3 DNA sequence: TGTGCCAGTGGGACTAGCGGGAGTGCTAGGGATGAGCAGTTCTTC. This gives the protein CASGTSGSARDEQFF.

The chain uses TRBV29-1 and TRBJ1-1; D gene ambiguous. V was shortened by 6 bases and J by 1 base, with 9 bases between the two germline ends. CDR1 is SQVTM, CDR2 ANQGSEA, per germline. This CDR3 has 12 residues. CDR3 sequence (DNA): TGCAGCGTCGTACGGGGGAACACTGAAGCTTTCTTT. This encodes CSVVRGNTEAFF.

The J gene is TRBJ2-3, the V gene TRBV5-1; D is perhaps TRBD2 (5 bases). Germline CDR1 SGHRS, CDR2 YFSETQ. The CDR3 has 14 amino acids. V lost 4 bases and J 6 bases, leaving 15 bases between the germline ends. In nucleotides, the CDR3 is TGCGCCAGCAGCATGGAGGAGGAAAACGATACGCAGTATTTT. Protein product: CASSMEEENDTQYF. The full variable domain, with the rest looked up from reference TRBV5-1 and TRBJ2-3, is KAGVTQTPRYLIKTRGQQVTLSCSPISGHRSVSWYQQTPGQGLQFLFEYFSETQRNKGNFPGRFSGRQFSNSRSEMNVSTLELGDSALYLCASSMEEENDTQYFGPGTRLTVL.

The chain has TRBV5-1 and TRBJ1-2; a weak D match, TRBD1 (5 bases). The CDR3 loop spans 15 amino acids. V shed 3 bases and J shed 0 bases, with 12 bases lying between them. CDR1 is SGHRS, CDR2 YFSETQ, per germline. CDR3 nucleotide sequence: TGCGCCAGCAGCTCGTCGACAGCCTCTAACTATGGCTACACCTTC. Residues: CASSSSTASNYGYTF.

The CDR3 loop is CASSQGGQGAQPNEQFF. CDR3 coding DNA: TGCGCCAGCAGCCAAGGGGGACAGGGGGCGCAGCCAAATGAGCAGTTCTTC. The genes are TRBV4-1 and TRBJ2-1; 12 bases are a match to TRBD1. Losses at the gene ends were 1 base for V and 7 bases for J; bases not matched to a gene: 8. CDR3 length: 17 residues. Per the germline V gene, CDR1 is MGHRA and CDR2 is YSYEKL.

This clone was recorded once. The rearrangement links TRBV4-1 to TRBJ2-7; D might be TRBD1 (6 bases). Germline V gene sequence: CDR1 MGHRA, CDR2 YSYEKL. This CDR3 region has 15 residues. V lost 5 bases and J lost 3, with 17 bases in between. Written as DNA, the CDR3 is TGCGCCAGCAGCTTCCTCGACAGGCTCAACTACGAGCAGTACTTC. Translated, it gives CASSFLDRLNYEQYF.

V usage is TRBV9 and J usage is TRBJ1-1, with D tentatively TRBD1 (6 bases). The ends were cut back, 0 bases at V and 10 bases at J, with 16 bases in the middle. Germline V gene lookup returns CDR1 SGDLS and CDR2 YYNGEE. The CDR3 has 14 residues. The CDR3, as DNA: TGTGCCAGCAGCGTAGTCACAGGGCTAGTGGGAGCTTTCTTT. Protein: CASSVVTGLVGAFF.

The chain recombines TRBV11-3 with TRBJ2-7, with TRBD2 matching 10 bases. Germline V CDR1 and CDR2: SGHNT, YENEEA. The CDR3 spans 12 residues. The trim removed 8 bases at V and 3 bases at J, leaving 1 base unmatched. The CDR3 nucleotides read TGTGCCAGCGGGACTAGCGTCTACGAGCAGTACTTC. Amino acids: CASGTSVYEQYF.

The rearrangement uses TRBV6-5 and TRBJ2-7; weak D call: TRBD2 (5 bases). CDR3 length equals 14 residues. Trimming took 6 bases from V and 1 from J, leaving 13 bases between them. Germline assignment: CDR1 MNHEY and CDR2 SVGAGI. The CDR3 protein is CASRLRRDSYEQYF. CDR3 in DNA: TGTGCCAGCAGGCTAAGACGGGATTCCTACGAGCAGTACTTC.